A single T cell receptor (beta chain) is shown here with its context. The data originate from a study of technical replicates of blood from several donors. Generated by immunoSEQ multiplex PCR, the TCRdb table keeps only in-frame clones and is missing some. The sample records under 65,000 clones, roughly 90% being singletons. CDR3 size: 15 residues. J lost 5 bases, V lost 0 bases, and 7 bases had no gene match. From germline, CDR1 is LGHNA and CDR2 YNFKEQ. This chain uses TRBV4-2 with TRBJ2-7; 7 bases match TRBD2. The sequenced sample consisted of PBMCs. The sequence came from a human donor in good health. Some clones in this sample may be carry-over from other donors' samples. The CDR3 spells CASSQDRLAVNEQYF. The CDR3 DNA follows: TGTGCCAGCAGCCAAGATAGGCTAGCGGTCAACGAGCAGTACTTC.